The 3 T cell receptor beta chains reported below all come from one sample, sequenced in a study of blood T cell repertoires in COVID-19. TCRdb keeps only in-frame clones here, not all; method: immunoSEQ multiplex PCR. The profile shows roughly 250,000 clones, around four fifths of them singletons. The material sequenced was peripheral blood. These receptors originate from a woman aged 55 to 70 with active or convalescent COVID-19.

This chain uses TRBV9 with TRBJ1-4, with TRBD1 identical over 7 bases. V lost 0 bases and J lost 8; bases outside the gene matches: 13. Germline V gene lookup returns CDR1 SGDLS and CDR2 YYNGEE. The CDR3 extends over 17 amino acids. The DNA for the CDR3 is TGTGCCAGCAGCGTAGGTAGGAGTAAGGGGGCGCTGGAAAAACTGTTTTTT. Its translation: CASSVGRSKGALEKLFF.

The chain carries TRBV6-1 and TRBJ1-6, with 7 positions matching TRBD1. In germline, CDR1 is MNHNS, CDR2 SASEGT. V was pared by 3 bases and J by 6 bases, with 11 bases of the junction left unmatched. CDR3 size: 17 residues. The CDR3 bases are TGTGCCAGCAGTGAGTGGCCTAAGGGGGCAGCTAATTCACCCCTCCACTTT. It specifies CASSEWPKGAANSPLHF.

This clone was found a few times. V gene TRBV5-1 combines with J gene TRBJ2-7; D uncertain. V was shortened by 1 base and J by 1 base, with 9 bases between the two germline ends. The CDR3 covers 14 residues. Germline-derived CDR1 and CDR2 are SGHRS and YFSETQ. CDR3 sequence: CASSLRGGSYEQYF. The CDR3 DNA is TGCGCCAGCAGCTTGAGAGGTGGTTCCTACGAGCAGTACTTC.